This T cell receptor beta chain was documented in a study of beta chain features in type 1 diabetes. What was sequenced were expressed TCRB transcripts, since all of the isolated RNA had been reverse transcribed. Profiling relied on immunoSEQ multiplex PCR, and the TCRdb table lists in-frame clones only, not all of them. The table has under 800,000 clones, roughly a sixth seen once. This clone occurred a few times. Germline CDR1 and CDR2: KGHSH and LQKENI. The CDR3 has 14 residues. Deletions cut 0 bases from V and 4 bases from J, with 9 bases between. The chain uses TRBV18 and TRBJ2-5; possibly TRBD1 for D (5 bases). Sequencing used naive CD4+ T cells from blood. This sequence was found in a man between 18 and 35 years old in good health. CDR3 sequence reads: CASSPPGRRETQYF. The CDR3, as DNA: TGTGCCAGCTCACCACCGGGGCGGCGAGAGACCCAGTACTTC.